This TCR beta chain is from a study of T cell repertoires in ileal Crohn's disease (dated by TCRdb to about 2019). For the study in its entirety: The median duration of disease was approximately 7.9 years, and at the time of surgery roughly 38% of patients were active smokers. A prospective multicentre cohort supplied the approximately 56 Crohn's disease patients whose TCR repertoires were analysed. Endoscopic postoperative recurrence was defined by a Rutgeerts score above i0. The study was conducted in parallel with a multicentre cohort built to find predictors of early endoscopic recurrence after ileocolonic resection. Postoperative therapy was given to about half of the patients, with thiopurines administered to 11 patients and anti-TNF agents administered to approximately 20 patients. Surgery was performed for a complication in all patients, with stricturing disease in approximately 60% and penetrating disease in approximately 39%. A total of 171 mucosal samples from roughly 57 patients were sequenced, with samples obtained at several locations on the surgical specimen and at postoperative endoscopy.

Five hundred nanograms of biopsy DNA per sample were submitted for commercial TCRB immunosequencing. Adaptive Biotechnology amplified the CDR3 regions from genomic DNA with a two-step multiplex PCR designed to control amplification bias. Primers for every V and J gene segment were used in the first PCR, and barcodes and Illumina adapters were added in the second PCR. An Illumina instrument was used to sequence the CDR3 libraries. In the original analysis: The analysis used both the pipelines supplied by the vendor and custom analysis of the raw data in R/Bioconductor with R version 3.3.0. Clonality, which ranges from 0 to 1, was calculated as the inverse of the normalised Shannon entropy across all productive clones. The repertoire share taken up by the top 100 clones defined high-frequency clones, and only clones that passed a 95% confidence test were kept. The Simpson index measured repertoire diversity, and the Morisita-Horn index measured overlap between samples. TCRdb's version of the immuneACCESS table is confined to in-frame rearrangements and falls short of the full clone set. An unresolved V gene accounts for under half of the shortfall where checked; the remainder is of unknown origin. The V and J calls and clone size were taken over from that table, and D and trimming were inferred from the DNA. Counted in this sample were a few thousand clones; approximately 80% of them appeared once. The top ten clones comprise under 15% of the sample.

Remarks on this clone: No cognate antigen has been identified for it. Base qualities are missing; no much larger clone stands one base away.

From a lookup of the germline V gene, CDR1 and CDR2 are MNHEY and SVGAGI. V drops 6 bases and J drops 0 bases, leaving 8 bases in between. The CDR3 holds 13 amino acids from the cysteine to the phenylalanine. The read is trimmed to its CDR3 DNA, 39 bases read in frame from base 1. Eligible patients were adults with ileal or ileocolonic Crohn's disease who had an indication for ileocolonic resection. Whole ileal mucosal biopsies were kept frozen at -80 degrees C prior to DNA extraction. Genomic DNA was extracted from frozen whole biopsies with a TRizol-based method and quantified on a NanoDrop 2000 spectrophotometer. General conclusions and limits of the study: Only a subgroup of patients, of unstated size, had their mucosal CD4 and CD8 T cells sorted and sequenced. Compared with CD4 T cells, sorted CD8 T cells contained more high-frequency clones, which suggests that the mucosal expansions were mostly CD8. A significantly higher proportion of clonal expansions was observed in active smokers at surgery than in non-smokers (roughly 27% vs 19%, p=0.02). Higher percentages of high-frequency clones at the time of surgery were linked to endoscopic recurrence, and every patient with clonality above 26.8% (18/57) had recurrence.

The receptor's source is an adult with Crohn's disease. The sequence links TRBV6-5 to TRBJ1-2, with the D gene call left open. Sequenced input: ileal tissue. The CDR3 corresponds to CASRLATNYGYTF. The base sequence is TGTGCCAGCAGATTAGCTACTAACTATGGCTACACCTTC.